One and the same sample provided the 32 T cell receptor beta chains below, sequenced in a study of blood T cell repertoires in COVID-19 (TCRdb year 2020). The protocol used for the library was the immunoSEQ multiplex PCR assay. This immuneACCESS table, as held by TCRdb, lists in-frame sequences with V and J called but not all clones. Of the missing ones, under half trace to an unresolved V gene in checked studies; the others have no known cause. This sample has more than 40,000 clones in its table, and about 85% of those were observed once. 4.3% of the sample lies in the top ten. Material: peripheral blood. Receptor source: a man between 60 and 75 years old with acute or convalescent COVID-19.

CDR3 sequence: CASSPRGTGPGYYGYTF. DNA for the CDR3: TGTGCCAGCAGCCCACGGGGGACAGGGCCGGGTTACTATGGCTACACCTTC. V is TRBV9 and J is TRBJ1-2; 9 bases agree with TRBD1. This CDR3 contains 17 residues. Germline-derived CDR1 and CDR2 are SGDLS and YYNGEE. With V trimmed by 4 bases and J by 3 bases, 13 bases remained unmatched. Filled out from reference TRBV9 and TRBJ1-2, the complete variable domain reads DSGVTQTPKHLITATGQRVTLRCSPRSGDLSVYWYQQSLDQGLQFLIQYYNGEERAKGNILERFSAQQFPDLHSELNLSSLELGDSALYFCASSPRGTGPGYYGYTFGSGTRLTVV.

This clone appeared once. Other DNA sequences in this specimen translate into the identical CDR3. CDR3 in amino acids: CASSLVGGQGNTEAFF. The CDR3 nucleotides read TGCGCCAGCAGCTTGGTAGGGGGACAGGGGAACACTGAAGCTTTCTTT. This chain links TRBV5-1 with TRBJ1-1; TRBD1 matches 9 bases. The CDR3 contains 16 residues. CDR1 SGHRS and CDR2 YFSETQ come from the germline V gene. Trimming at V came to 0 bases and at J to 1 base, leaving 4 bases not matched to a gene.

V is TRBV10-3 and J is TRBJ1-3; a possible D gene is TRBD1 (6 bases). The CDR3 is 17 residues long. V lost 4 bases and J 2 bases, leaving 18 bases between the germline ends. Germline-derived CDR1 and CDR2 are ENHRY and SYGVKD. CDR3 nucleotide sequence: TGTGCCATCAGTGGGCTTCGGGGGGCGCAGCCTGGAAACACCATATATTTT. Protein sequence: CAISGLRGAQPGNTIYF.

This rearrangement joins TRBV4-2 to TRBJ2-2, with 10 bases that match TRBD1. V lost 6 bases, J lost 5 bases, and 12 bases stayed unmatched. The CDR3 extends over 17 amino acids. The germline V gene encodes CDR1 LGHNA and CDR2 YNFKEQ. The DNA of the CDR3 is TGTGCCAGCAGTGCATCCCGACAGGGGGCATATACCGGGGAGCTGTTTTTT. Translation gives CASSASRQGAYTGELFF.

This clone was found once. The V call is TRBV7-6, the J call TRBJ2-5; 8 bases map to TRBD1. The length of the CDR3 is 15 residues. J was trimmed by 2 bases and V by 5 bases; bases with no gene match: 7. The germline gives CDR1 SGHVS, CDR2 FNYEAQ. As DNA, the CDR3 is TGTGCCAGCAGCCCCCGGACAGGGCAACAAGAGACCCAGTACTTC. Its translation is CASSPRTGQQETQYF.

The rearrangement uses TRBV27 and TRBJ1-2; maybe TRBD1 (5 bases). The germline CDR1 and CDR2 sequences are MNHEY and SMNVEV (reference sequence). There are 16 residues in the CDR3. V was pared by 5 bases and J by 3 bases, with 19 bases between. The CDR3 nucleotides read TGTGCCAGCAGTCTACTCTCCCAGGGTAAAGACTATGGCTACACCTTC. As protein: CASSLLSQGKDYGYTF.

The V call is TRBV19, the J call TRBJ1-5; a possible D gene is TRBD1 (5 bases). This CDR3 has 14 residues. V was pared by 6 bases and J by 7 bases, with 16 bases between. The germline gives CDR1 LNHDA, CDR2 SQIVND (reference sequence). The chain's CDR3 is CASRNQRGGQPQHF. The CDR3 DNA follows: TGTGCCAGTAGAAATCAACGGGGGGGACAGCCCCAGCATTTT.

J is TRBJ2-1 and V is TRBV19; TRBD2 might be the D (5 bases). This CDR3 has 11 amino acids. V lost 11 bases and J 4 bases, leaving 9 bases between the germline ends. CDR1 and CDR2 (germline): LNHDA, SQIVND (reference sequence). The CDR3 region has the DNA TGTGCCGCGTCGGGGTACAATGAGCAGTTCTTC. As protein: CAASGYNEQFF.

The chain couples TRBV4-2 to TRBJ2-2, with 9 bases lining up with TRBD2. The CDR3 has 18 residues. Germline trimming cut 0 bases from V and 5 bases from J; bases unmatched to any gene: 10. In germline, CDR1 is LGHNA, CDR2 YNFKEQ. The chain's CDR3 is CASSQESLAGSPTGELFF. The DNA of the CDR3 is TGTGCCAGCAGCCAAGAGAGTCTAGCGGGGTCACCGACCGGGGAGCTGTTTTTT.

The chain joins TRBV19 to TRBJ2-1; 8 bases map to TRBD1. The J segment lost 9 bases and the V segment lost 2 bases, leaving 9 bases of the junction unmatched. Germline loops: CDR1 LNHDA, CDR2 SQIVND (reference sequence). This CDR3 is 15 amino acids long. Here the CDR3 reads CASSITTGALPEQFF. CDR3 nucleotides: TGTGCCAGTAGTATAACGACAGGGGCCCTCCCTGAGCAGTTCTTC.

This sequence joins TRBV11-2 and TRBJ2-5; weak D call: TRBD2 (7 bases). The CDR3 spans 16 residues. Per germline, CDR1 SGHAT and CDR2 FQNNGV. The V and J ends lost 4 bases and 5 bases respectively, with 20 bases between them. The CDR3 is CASSSTRGGLGETQYF. For the CDR3, the DNA is TGTGCCAGCAGCTCCACAAGGGGGGGGCTTGGCGAGACCCAGTACTTC.

The chain employs TRBV6-1 and TRBJ1-2; D ambiguous. Germline V CDR1 and CDR2: MNHNS, SASEGT. This CDR3 is built from 15 residues. The V end lost 1 base, the J end lost 0 bases, and 9 bases lay between the germline ends. CDR3 in amino acids: CASSEDQVSNYGYTF. The CDR3 region has the DNA TGTGCCAGCAGTGAAGATCAGGTTTCTAACTATGGCTACACCTTC.

V and J are TRBV14 and TRBJ2-3; 10 nucleotides line up with TRBD1. V trimming: 0 bases; J trimming: 6 bases; junction bases outside the gene matches: 9. Germline V gives CDR1 SGHDN, CDR2 FVKESK. The CDR3 spans 17 residues. The CDR3 is CASSQDPPGTGDDTQYF. In nucleotides, the CDR3 is TGTGCCAGCAGCCAAGATCCACCTGGGACAGGGGACGATACGCAGTATTTT. Filled out from reference TRBV14 and TRBJ2-3, the complete variable domain reads EAGVTQFPSHSVIEKGQTVTLRCDPISGHDNLYWYRRVMGKEIKFLLHFVKESKQDESGMPNNRFLAERTGGTYSTLKVQPAELEDSGVYFCASSQDPPGTGDDTQYFGPGTRLTVL.

The J gene is TRBJ2-2, the V gene TRBV15; D is uncertain. This CDR3 is 13 amino acids long. V was clipped by 1 base and J by 4 bases, with 4 bases between them. Germline CDR1 and CDR2: LNHNV and YYDKDF (reference sequence). As DNA, the CDR3 is TGTGCCACCAGCAGAGCCAGCACCGGGGAGCTGTTTTTT. It encodes CATSRASTGELFF.

This sequence joins TRBV5-6 and TRBJ2-7; D is perhaps TRBD1 (5 bases). V was cut by 1 base and J by 2 bases, with 10 bases left in between. The CDR3 consists of 14 residues. Germline V gene lookup returns CDR1 SGHDT and CDR2 YYEEEE. CDR3 coding DNA: TGTGCCAGCAGCTTGCAGGGTGCCCCCTACGAGCAGTACTTC. Translation: CASSLQGAPYEQYF.

The gene calls are TRBV9 and TRBJ2-7; D may be TRBD2 (5 bases). V gave up 0 bases and J gave up 2 bases, with 9 bases separating them. The germline V gene encodes CDR1 SGDLS and CDR2 YYNGEE. The CDR3 covers 14 residues. The CDR3 region is CASSVGTYTYEQYF. CDR3 sequence (DNA): TGTGCCAGCAGCGTAGGGACTTATACCTACGAGCAGTACTTC.

The V and J genes are TRBV9 and TRBJ1-1; the D gene is possibly TRBD1 (5 bases). The germline V gene encodes CDR1 SGDLS and CDR2 YYNGEE. V was pared by 0 bases and J by 1 base, with 10 bases between. This CDR3 spans 15 amino acids. The CDR3 is CASSVGGRENTEAFF. In nucleotides, the CDR3 is TGTGCCAGCAGCGTAGGTGGCAGGGAGAACACTGAAGCTTTCTTT.

This rearrangement joins TRBV3-1 (or the pseudogene TRBV3-2) to TRBJ2-3; TRBD2 matches 9 bases. Germline V gene sequence: CDR1 LGHDT, CDR2 YNNKEL (reference sequence). This CDR3 has 18 residues. The ends lost 5 bases at V and 3 bases at J; junction bases unmatched: 15. The CDR3 sequence: CASSGDFGGGVGTDTQYF. The CDR3 region has the DNA TGTGCCAGCAGCGGGGACTTTGGCGGGGGGGTTGGGACAGATACGCAGTATTTT.

This rearrangement joins TRBV30 to TRBJ2-6, with D possibly TRBD1 on 5 matching bases. There are 15 residues in the CDR3. The germline V gene encodes CDR1 GTSNPN and CDR2 SVGIG (reference sequence). The V and J ends lost 3 bases and 4 bases respectively, with 13 bases between them. The chain's CDR3 is CAWRQLTAGANVLTF. The CDR3, as DNA: TGTGCCTGGAGACAACTGACAGCCGGGGCCAACGTCCTGACTTTC.

V gene TRBV6-5 combines with J gene TRBJ1-4; 7 bases align to TRBD1. The V gene end was trimmed by 4 bases and the J gene end by 3 bases; junction bases not matched to a gene: 8. This CDR3 comprises 16 residues. In germline, CDR1 is MNHEY, CDR2 SVGAGI. CDR3 sequence reads: CASSWGADRANEKLFF. In nucleotides, the CDR3 is TGTGCCAGCAGTTGGGGCGCTGACAGGGCTAATGAAAAACTGTTTTTT.

The chain recombines TRBV30 with TRBJ2-7; D gene ambiguous. Trimming cost V 4 bases and J 6 bases, with 19 bases left between them. The CDR3 runs to 14 residues. Germline CDR1 GTSNPN, CDR2 SVGIG (reference sequence). This chain's CDR3 is CAWTALDRPGEQYF. DNA of the CDR3: TGTGCCTGGACTGCTTTAGACCGCCCGGGCGAGCAGTACTTC.

In nucleotides, the CDR3 is TGCGCCAGCAGCCCTCGGGGGGGTGGTGAGACCCAGTACTTC. Its protein is CASSPRGGGETQYF. The J gene is TRBJ2-5, the V gene TRBV5-1, with 8 bases identical to TRBD2. Trimming took 4 bases from V and 5 from J; bases not matched to a gene: 7. Germline-derived CDR1 and CDR2 are SGHRS and YFSETQ. The CDR3 runs 14 residues. Using reference TRBV5-1 and TRBJ2-5 for the parts outside the CDR3, the full variable domain is KAGVTQTPRYLIKTRGQQVTLSCSPISGHRSVSWYQQTPGQGLQFLFEYFSETQRNKGNFPGRFSGRQFSNSRSEMNVSTLELGDSALYLCASSPRGGGETQYFGPGTRLLVL.

The chain links TRBV19 to TRBJ2-1; D gene unclear. The CDR3 extends over 13 amino acids. Trimming pared 4 bases from V and 4 bases from J, leaving 8 bases between. Germline V gene lookup returns CDR1 LNHDA and CDR2 SQIVND (reference sequence). CDR3 sequence reads: CASSKLVYNEQFF. As DNA, the CDR3 is TGTGCCAGTAGTAAACTCGTTTACAATGAGCAGTTCTTC.

The chain couples TRBV11-2 to TRBJ2-5; 9 bases fit TRBD2. The CDR3 totals 15 residues. The germline V gene encodes CDR1 SGHAT and CDR2 FQNNGV. Losses at the gene ends were 5 bases for V and 5 bases for J; bases not matched to a gene: 9. CDR3 DNA sequence: TGTGCCAGCAGCCCAGGACTAGCGTCGCGGGAGACCCAGTACTTC. This codes for CASSPGLASRETQYF. Combining the CDR3 with reference TRBV11-2 and TRBJ2-5 gives the whole variable domain EAGVAQSPRYKIIEKRQSVAFWCNPISGHATLYWYQQILGQGPKLLIQFQNNGVVDDSQLPKDRFSAERLKGVDSTLKIQPAKLEDSAVYLCASSPGLASRETQYFGPGTRLLVL.

J is TRBJ2-7 and V is TRBV6-2 or TRBV6-3; TRBD1 is a possible D gene (5 bases). The germline V gene encodes CDR1 MNHEY and CDR2 SVGEGT. This CDR3 comprises 15 residues. V lost 2 bases to trimming and J lost 8 bases, with 19 bases between them. The CDR3 region is CASSYGGQGPPKQYF. The CDR3 DNA reads as TGTGCCAGCAGTTACGGTGGCCAGGGTCCTCCCAAGCAGTACTTC.

The V gene is TRBV6-5, the J gene TRBJ2-5; D ambiguous. Looked up from germline, CDR1 is MNHEY and CDR2 is SVGAGI. The CDR3 is 14 residues long. The V and J ends lost 0 bases and 1 base respectively, with 6 bases between them. The CDR3 DNA is TGTGCCAGCAGTTACTCGGGCAGCCAAGAGACCCAGTACTTC. Residues: CASSYSGSQETQYF.

This clone was recorded a few times. The J gene is TRBJ1-1, the V gene TRBV4-3; TRBD1 aligns across 8 bases. The germline CDR1 and CDR2 sequences are LGHNA and YSLEER. CDR3 size: 14 residues. With 3 bases clipped from V and 3 bases from J, the junction kept 3 bases outside the gene matches. The CDR3 coding sequence is TGCGCCAGCAGCCAGACAGGGGTTGACACTGAAGCTTTCTTT. As protein: CASSQTGVDTEAFF.

CDR3 protein: CSVGGNRGTEAFF. The CDR3 DNA reads TGCAGCGTTGGGGGGAACAGGGGCACTGAAGCTTTCTTT. The chain combines TRBV29-1 with TRBJ1-1; the match to TRBD1 covers 7 bases. J gave up 4 bases and V 4 bases, and 6 bases lay outside the gene matches. Per the germline V gene, CDR1 is SQVTM and CDR2 is ANQGSEA. The CDR3 spans 13 residues.

The gene calls are TRBV9 and TRBJ2-1; D is ambiguous. The germline gives CDR1 SGDLS, CDR2 YYNGEE. Trimming removed 1 base at V and 8 bases at J, with 16 bases between. The CDR3 extends over 15 amino acids. DNA of the CDR3: TGTGCCAGCAGCGTATCCGGTAACCACTATGATGAGCAGTTCTTC. The encoded protein is CASSVSGNHYDEQFF.

The chain combines TRBV5-1 with TRBJ2-2; no firm D call. This CDR3 is 14 amino acids long. CDR1 SGHRS and CDR2 YFSETQ come from the germline V gene. Trimming cost V 7 bases and J 1 base, with 11 bases left between them. CDR3 nucleotides: TGCGCCAGCGAGGTCAGCCTGAACACCGGGGAGCTGTTTTTT. Amino acid sequence: CASEVSLNTGELFF.

V usage is TRBV29-1 and J usage is TRBJ1-4; D call uncertain. CDR1 and CDR2 (germline): SQVTM, ANQGSEA. The V and J ends lost 6 bases and 6 bases respectively, with 14 bases between them. The CDR3 sequence is 13 residues long. Written as DNA, the CDR3 is TGCAGCGTCCTCGGAGGGCCTTATGAAAAACTGTTTTTT. Its translation: CSVLGGPYEKLFF. Combining the CDR3 with reference TRBV29-1 and TRBJ1-4 gives the whole variable domain SAVISQKPSRDICQRGTSLTIQCQVDSQVTMMFWYRQQPGQSLTLIATANQGSEATYESGFVIDKFPISRPNLTFSTLTVSNMSPEDSSIYLCSVLGGPYEKLFFGSGTQLSVL.

J is TRBJ2-1 and V is TRBV14; TRBD2 matches at 9 bases. In germline, CDR1 is SGHDN, CDR2 FVKESK. Germline trimming cut 4 bases from V and 4 bases from J; bases unmatched to any gene: 14. The CDR3 extends over 18 amino acids. The CDR3 protein is CASSPNPASGGFYNEQFF. The CDR3, as DNA: TGTGCCAGCAGCCCAAACCCAGCGAGCGGGGGGTTTTACAATGAGCAGTTCTTC.